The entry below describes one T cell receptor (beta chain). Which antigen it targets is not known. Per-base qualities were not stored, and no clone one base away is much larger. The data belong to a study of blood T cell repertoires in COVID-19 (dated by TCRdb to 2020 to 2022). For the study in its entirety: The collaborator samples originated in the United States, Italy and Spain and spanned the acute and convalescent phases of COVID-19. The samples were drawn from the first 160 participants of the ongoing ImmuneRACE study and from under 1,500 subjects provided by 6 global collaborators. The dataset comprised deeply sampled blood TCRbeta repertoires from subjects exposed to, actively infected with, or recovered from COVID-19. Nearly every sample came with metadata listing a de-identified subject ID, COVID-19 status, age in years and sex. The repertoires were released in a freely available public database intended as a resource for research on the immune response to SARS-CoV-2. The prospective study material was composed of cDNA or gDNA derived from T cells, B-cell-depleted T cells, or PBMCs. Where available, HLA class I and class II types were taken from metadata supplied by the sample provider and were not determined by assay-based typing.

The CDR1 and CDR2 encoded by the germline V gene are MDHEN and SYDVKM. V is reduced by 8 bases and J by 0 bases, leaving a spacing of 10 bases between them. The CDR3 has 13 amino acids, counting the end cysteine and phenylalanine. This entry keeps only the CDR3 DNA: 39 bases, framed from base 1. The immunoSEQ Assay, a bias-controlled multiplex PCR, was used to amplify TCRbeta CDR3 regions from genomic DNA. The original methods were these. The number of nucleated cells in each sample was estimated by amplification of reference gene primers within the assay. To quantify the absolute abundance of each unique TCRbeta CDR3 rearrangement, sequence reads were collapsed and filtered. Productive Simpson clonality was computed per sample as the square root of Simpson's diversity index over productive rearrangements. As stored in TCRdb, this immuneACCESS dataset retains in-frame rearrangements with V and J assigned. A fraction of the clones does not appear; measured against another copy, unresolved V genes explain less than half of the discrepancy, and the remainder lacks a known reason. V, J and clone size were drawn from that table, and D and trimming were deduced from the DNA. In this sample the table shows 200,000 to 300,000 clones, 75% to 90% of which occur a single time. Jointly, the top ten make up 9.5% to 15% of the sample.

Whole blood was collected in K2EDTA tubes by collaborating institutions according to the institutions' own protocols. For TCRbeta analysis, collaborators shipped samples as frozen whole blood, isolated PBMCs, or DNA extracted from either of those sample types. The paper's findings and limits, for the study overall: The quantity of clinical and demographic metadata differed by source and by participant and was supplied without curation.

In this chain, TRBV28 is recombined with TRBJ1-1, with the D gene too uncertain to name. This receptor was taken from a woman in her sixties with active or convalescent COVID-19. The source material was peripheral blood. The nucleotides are TGTGCCAGCCTTACAGTCATGAACACTGAAGCTTTCTTT. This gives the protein CASLTVMNTEAFF.